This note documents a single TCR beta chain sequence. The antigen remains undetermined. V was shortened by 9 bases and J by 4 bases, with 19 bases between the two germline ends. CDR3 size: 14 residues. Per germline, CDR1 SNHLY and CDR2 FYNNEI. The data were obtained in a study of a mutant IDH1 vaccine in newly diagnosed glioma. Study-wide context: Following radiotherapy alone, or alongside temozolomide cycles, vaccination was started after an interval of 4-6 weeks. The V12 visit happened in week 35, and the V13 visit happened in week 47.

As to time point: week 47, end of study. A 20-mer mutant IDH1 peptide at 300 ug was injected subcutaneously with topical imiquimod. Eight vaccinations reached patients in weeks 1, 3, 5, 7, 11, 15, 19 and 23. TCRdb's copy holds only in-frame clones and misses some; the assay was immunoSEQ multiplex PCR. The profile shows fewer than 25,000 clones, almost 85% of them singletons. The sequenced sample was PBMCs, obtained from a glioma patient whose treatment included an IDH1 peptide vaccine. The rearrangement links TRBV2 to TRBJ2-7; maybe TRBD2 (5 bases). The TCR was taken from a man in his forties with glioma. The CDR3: CASVRETLVYEQYF. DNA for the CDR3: TGTGCCAGTGTCCGGGAAACCCTTGTATACGAGCAGTACTTC.